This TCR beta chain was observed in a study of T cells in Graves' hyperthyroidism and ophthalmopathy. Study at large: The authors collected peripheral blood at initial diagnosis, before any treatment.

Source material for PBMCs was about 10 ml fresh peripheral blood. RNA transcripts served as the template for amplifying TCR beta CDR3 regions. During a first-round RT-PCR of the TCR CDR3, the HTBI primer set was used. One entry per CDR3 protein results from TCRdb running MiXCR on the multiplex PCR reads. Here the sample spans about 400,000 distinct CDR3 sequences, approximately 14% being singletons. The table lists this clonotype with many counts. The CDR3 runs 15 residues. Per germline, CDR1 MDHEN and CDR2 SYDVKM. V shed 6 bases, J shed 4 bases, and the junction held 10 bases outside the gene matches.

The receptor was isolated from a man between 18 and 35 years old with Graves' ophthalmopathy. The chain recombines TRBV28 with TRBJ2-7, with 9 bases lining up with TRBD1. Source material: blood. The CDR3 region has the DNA TGTGCCAGCAGCTCTCCGGGACAGGGTGAATACGAGCAGTACTTC. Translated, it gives CASSSPGQGEYEQYF.